This T cell receptor beta chain was recovered during a study of T cell repertoires in cytomegalovirus infection. For the study at large: CMV infection and matching HLA type were both indicated by public TCR beta signatures. Whole-study findings and limits: Identification of carriers of CMV plus the relevant HLA was performed using cumulative public TCR beta family frequency. Clonotype analysis showed dominance of the ex vivo response by HLA-C-restricted CMV-specific TCR beta clonotypes.

MiXCR was run by TCRdb on the reads, yielding one entry per CDR3 protein. The table lists 350,000 to 550,000 distinct CDR3 sequences, about a third of them singletons. Details on this clonotype: Its antigen is unidentified.

The CDR3 runs 14 residues. The germline gives CDR1 MNHEY, CDR2 SVGEGT. V dropped 7 bases and J dropped 3; count of bases not matched to a gene: 7. The V call is TRBV6-2 or TRBV6-3, the J call TRBJ2-7, with TRBD1 matching 9 bases. The specimen sequenced was PBMCs. The sequence was obtained from a human donor in good health (CMV status not recorded). Some clones in this sample may be carry-over from other donors' samples. The CDR3 coding sequence is TGTGCCAGCATATCCGGGACAGGGAACTACGAGCAGTACTTC. Translated, it gives CASISGTGNYEQYF.